A selection of T cell receptor beta chains follows, all from one sample in a study of cytomegalovirus exposure and HLA in healthy donors. Assay: immunoSEQ multiplex PCR; the TCRdb copy retains only in-frame clones and omits some. The sample has more than 150,000 clones, roughly 80% seen once. Sequencing was performed on PBMCs. The receptors stem from a middle-aged man in good health and CMV-seronegative. The CDR3 runs from the conserved cysteine through the conserved F or W. D genes are given only for firm matches. Clone size is not always given. Where it is, it says once, few, many or a class for expanded clones.

- | TRBJ2-7 | TRBV6-1 | TRBD2 | TGTGCCAGCAGTGAAGCACTAGCGGGCACCTCCTACGAGCAGTACTTC | CASSEALAGTSYEQYF
- | TRBJ1-4 | TRBV30 | - | TGTGCCTGGAGGCAGGACTTTAATGAAAAACTGTTTTTT | CAWRQDFNEKLFF
- | TRBJ2-2 | TRBV4-1 | TRBD1 | TGCGCCAGCAGCCCCACAGGGGAGTCGAACACCGGGGAGCTGTTTTTT | CASSPTGESNTGELFF
- | TRBJ1-1 | TRBV4-1 | - | TGCGCCAGCAGCCAAGATGAAGGGGTACGGACTGAAGCTTTCTTT | CASSQDEGVRTEAFF
- | TRBJ2-3 | TRBV19 | TRBD1 | TGTGCCACCAGCCCGGGACAGGTCCGCACAGATACGCAGTATTTT | CATSPGQVRTDTQYF
- | TRBJ1-5 | TRBV4-3 | TRBD1 | TGCGCCAGCAGCCAACAAGCTTTCGACAGGGCTCAGCCCCAGCATTTT | CASSQQAFDRAQPQHF
- | TRBJ1-2 | TRBV29-1 | - | TGCAGCGTTGAAGGGGCGATCTATGGCTACACCTTC | CSVEGAIYGYTF
few | TRBJ2-1 | TRBV27 | - | TGTGCCAGCAGCCCACCTGACAGGTACAATGAGCAGTTCTTC | CASSPPDRYNEQFF
- | TRBJ2-1 | TRBV9 | - | TGTGCCAGCAGCGTAGATGACAGCTACAATGAGCAGTTCTTC | CASSVDDSYNEQFF
- | TRBJ1-1 | TRBV5-1 | TRBD1 | TGCGCCAGCATCCTCGGGACAGGGCAGGAAGCTTTCTTT | CASILGTGQEAFF
- | TRBJ1-1 | TRBV28 | - | TGTGCCAGCAGAAGGGGTGGCAGTTACACTGAAGCTTTCTTT | CASRRGGSYTEAFF
- | TRBJ2-1 | TRBV28 | TRBD2 | TGTGCCAGCAGTTACAGGCGGGGGGGCTACAATGAGCAGTTCTTC | CASSYRRGGYNEQFF
- | TRBJ1-2 | TRBV6-5 | TRBD1 | TGTGCCAGCTCTCTCCTTACAGGGGCTAACTATGGCTACACCTTC | CASSLLTGANYGYTF
- | TRBJ2-1 | TRBV7-2 | TRBD1 | TGTGCCAGCAGCCTGCGACAGGGGGCTCAGTTCTTC | CASSLRQGAQFF
few | TRBJ2-1 | TRBV5-1 | TRBD2 | TGCGCCAGCAGCTTGGCTAGCGGATCGTACAATGAGCAGTTCTTC | CASSLASGSYNEQFF
- | TRBJ2-1 | TRBV7-2 | - | TGTGCCAGCAGCTCCACTTTTCATGAGCAGTTCTTC | CASSSTFHEQFF
- | TRBJ2-7 | TRBV11-2 | - | TGTGCCAGCAGCTTCCCGGGAGCCGCCTACGAGCAGTACTTC | CASSFPGAAYEQYF
- | TRBJ2-1 | TRBV7-6 | TRBD2 | TGTGCCAGCAGTGCGGGAGGAGTCCAGCGTGAGCAGTTCTTC | CASSAGGVQREQFF
- | TRBJ1-2 | TRBV28 | - | TGTGCCAGCACCCGATTAGGGGCCGCCGGGCCTTATGGCTACACCTTC | CASTRLGAAGPYGYTF
once | TRBJ1-1 | TRBV25-1 | - | TGTGCCAGCAGTGAAATTGTTCTGGGAGGGGTGAACACTGAAGCTTTCTTT | CASSEIVLGGVNTEAFF
- | TRBJ1-1 | TRBV10-3 | TRBD1 | TGTGCCATTACGGACAGGGTTAACACTGAAGCTTTCTTT | CAITDRVNTEAFF
- | TRBJ1-1 | TRBV27 | - | TGTGCCAGCAGTTCAGGACGGGGGACGAGGACTGAAGCTTTCTTT | CASSSGRGTRTEAFF
few | TRBJ1-2 | TRBV5-1 | - | TGCGCCAGCAGCGCGGACTCAGGATCGAGGGGGGGCTACACCTTC | CASSADSGSRGGYTF
- | TRBJ1-1 | TRBV10-3 | - | TGTGCCATCAGTTCCGGAGTAAACACTGAAGCTTTCTTT | CAISSGVNTEAFF
- | TRBJ2-7 | TRBV7-2 | TRBD2 | TGTGCCAGCAGCTTATCGCTAGCGGCTACCTACGAGCAGTACTTC | CASSLSLAATYEQYF
- | TRBJ1-5 | TRBV13 | - | TGTGCCAGCAGTGAGGGCAATCAGCCCCAGCATTTT | CASSEGNQPQHF
once | TRBJ2-7 | TRBV5-3 | TRBD1 | TGTGCCAGAAGTCCCAAAGGACAGGGTGGGTGCTACGAGCAGTACTTC | CARSPKGQGGCYEQYF
- | TRBJ1-2 | TRBV28 | - | TGTGCCAGCAGCCTAGGAGGGGCCATCAACTATGGCTACACCTTC | CASSLGGAINYGYTF
- | TRBJ1-2 | TRBV28 | - | TGTGCCAGCACTCTCGGGGGGGCGCTTAACTATGGCTACACCTTC | CASTLGGALNYGYTF
- | TRBJ1-2 | TRBV5-1 | TRBD1 | TGCGCCAGCAGCCTGGCACAGGGGGCGGCTAACTATGGCTACACCTTC | CASSLAQGAANYGYTF
- | TRBJ2-7 | TRBV14 | TRBD1 | TGTGCCAGCACCGAAGGGGGCAGGACCTACGAGCAGTACTTC | CASTEGGRTYEQYF
once | TRBJ2-7 | TRBV5-1 | TRBD1 | TGCGCCAGCACCCGGGACAGCACCTACGAGCAGTACTTC | CASTRDSTYEQYF
- | TRBJ2-2 | TRBV5-6 | - | TGTGCCAGCAGCCTGGACGGGGCGAACACCGGGGAGCTGTTTTTT | CASSLDGANTGELFF
few | TRBJ2-1 | TRBV7-2 | - | TGTGCCAGCAGCTTTGCGTCCCGCGAGCAGTTCTTC | CASSFASREQFF
- | TRBJ2-1 | TRBV11-3 | TRBD1 | TGTGCCAGCAGCTTAGACGGGGACAGGGGCAATGAGCAGTTCTTC | CASSLDGDRGNEQFF
- | TRBJ1-5 | TRBV18 | TRBD1 | TGTGCCAGCTCACCTGCTTCCCCGGGACAGGGGAACCAGCCCCAGCATTTT | CASSPASPGQGNQPQHF
- | TRBJ2-7 | TRBV19 | - | TGTGCCAGTTCCAGGGGACCCCCCTACGAGCAGTACTTC | CASSRGPPYEQYF
- | TRBJ2-5 | TRBV5-4 | TRBD1 | TGTGCCAGCAGCACACCGACAGGGGCCGAATACTTC | CASSTPTGAEYF
- | TRBJ2-7 | TRBV28 | TRBD2 | TGTGCCAGCAGTTTAGCGGGAGGTACCTACGAGCAGTACTTC | CASSLAGGTYEQYF
once | TRBJ1-5 | TRBV11-2 | TRBD1 | TGTGCCAGCAGCTCGGGACAGGGGGGGGGTCAGCCCCAGCATTTT | CASSSGQGGGQPQHF
- | TRBJ2-3 | TRBV19 | - | TGTGCCAGTAGTGCCAACAGGGCCCGCACAGATACGCAGTATTTT | CASSANRARTDTQYF
- | TRBJ2-7 | TRBV5-1 | TRBD1 | TGCGCCAGCAGACCGGGACAGGGTGCCTACGAGCAGTACTTC | CASRPGQGAYEQYF
- | TRBJ2-7 | TRBV11-3 | - | TGTGCCAGCAGCCAGGACAGCTACGAGCAGTACTTC | CASSQDSYEQYF
- | TRBJ1-1 | TRBV19 | TRBD1 | TGTGCCAGTATGGAGGGGGCTATGAACACTGAAGCTTTCTTT | CASMEGAMNTEAFF
- | TRBJ2-7 | TRBV9 | TRBD1 | TGTGCCAGCAGCTATTATCATAATTCGGACAGGGACGAGCAGTACTTC | CASSYYHNSDRDEQYF
- | TRBJ1-4 | TRBV4-3 | - | TGCGCCAGCAGCCAAGACAGGGCTAATGAAAAACTGTTTTTT | CASSQDRANEKLFF
- | TRBJ2-1 | TRBV5-4 | - | TGTGCCAGCAGCTTGGCAGGGGGGAATGAGCAGTTCTTC | CASSLAGGNEQFF
- | TRBJ2-2 | TRBV4-3 | TRBD2 | TGCGCCAGCAGCCTTGGGCTAGCGGGGACCGGGGAGCTGTTTTTT | CASSLGLAGTGELFF
- | TRBJ1-5 | TRBV7-8 | - | TGTGCCAGCAGCTTAGCTGGCGGTAGCAATCAGCCCCAGCATTTT | CASSLAGGSNQPQHF
- | TRBJ1-1 | TRBV5-1 | TRBD1 | TGCGCCAGCAGCCAGGGGACAGCGAACACTGAAGCTTTCTTT | CASSQGTANTEAFF
- | TRBJ2-6 | TRBV15 | TRBD1 | TGTGCCACCAGCAGAGATCGGGAACAGGGGAACGTCCTGACTTTC | CATSRDREQGNVLTF
- | TRBJ2-1 | TRBV5-4 | TRBD2 | TGTGCCAGCAGCACGACTAGCGGTTACAATGAGCAGTTCTTC | CASSTTSGYNEQFF
- | TRBJ2-5 | TRBV5-1 | TRBD2 | TGCGCCAGCAGCACACGACTAGCGGGAATTCAAGAGACCCAGTACTTC | CASSTRLAGIQETQYF
- | TRBJ1-6 | TRBV5-1 | TRBD1 | TGCGCCAGCAGCTTACGTCCGGGACAGGGGGATTCACCCCTCCACTTT | CASSLRPGQGDSPLHF
- | TRBJ2-7 | TRBV10-1 | TRBD1 | TGCGCCAGCAAACCGGGACAGGGGTCGTACGAGCAGTACTTC | CASKPGQGSYEQYF
- | TRBJ2-5 | TRBV7-6 | - | TGTGCCAGCAGCTTAGCCAGTGCCGGAGAGGAGACCCAGTACTTC | CASSLASAGEETQYF
- | TRBJ1-5 | TRBV18 | - | TGTGCCAGCTCACCTGCAGGGGACCAGCCCCAGCATTTT | CASSPAGDQPQHF
few | TRBJ1-3 | TRBV5-1 | - | TGCGCCAGCAGCTCGGGTAGCTCTGGAAACACCATATATTTT | CASSSGSSGNTIYF